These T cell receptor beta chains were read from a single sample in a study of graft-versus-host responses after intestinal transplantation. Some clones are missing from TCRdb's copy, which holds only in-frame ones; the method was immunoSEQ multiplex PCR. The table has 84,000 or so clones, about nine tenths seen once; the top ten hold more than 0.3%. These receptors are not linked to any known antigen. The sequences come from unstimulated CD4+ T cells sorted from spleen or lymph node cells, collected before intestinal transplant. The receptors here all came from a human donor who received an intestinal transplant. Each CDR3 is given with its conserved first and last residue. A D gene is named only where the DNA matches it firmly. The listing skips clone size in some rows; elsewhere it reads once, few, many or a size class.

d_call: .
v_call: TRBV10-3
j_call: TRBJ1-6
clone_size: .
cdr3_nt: TGTGCCATCAGTGAGTCCCCCCACAGGGTCGGGAATTCACCCCTCCACTTT
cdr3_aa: CAISESPHRVGNSPLHF

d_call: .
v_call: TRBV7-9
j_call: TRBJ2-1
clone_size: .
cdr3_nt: TGTGCCAGCAGCTTAGCGTACCAGAAGTACAATGAGCAGTTCTTC
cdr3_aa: CASSLAYQKYNEQFF

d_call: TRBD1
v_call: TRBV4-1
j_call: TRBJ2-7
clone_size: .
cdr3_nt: TGCGCCAGCAGCCAGGTTGGGCTAGGACAGGGTTACGAGCAGTACTTC
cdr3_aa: CASSQVGLGQGYEQYF

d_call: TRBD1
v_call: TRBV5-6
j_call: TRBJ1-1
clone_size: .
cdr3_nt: TGTGCCAGCAGCTTCGGGACAGGGATTGGGAACACTGAAGCTTTCTTT
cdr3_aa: CASSFGTGIGNTEAFF

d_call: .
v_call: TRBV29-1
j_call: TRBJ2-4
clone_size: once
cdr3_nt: TGCAGCGGGACCGGGACCCGAGGGGCCAAAAACATTCAGTACTTC
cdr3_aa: CSGTGTRGAKNIQYF

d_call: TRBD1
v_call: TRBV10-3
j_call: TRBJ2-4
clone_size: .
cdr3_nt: TGTGCCATCAGCCAAGGACAGGAGATAGCCAAAAACATTCAGTACTTC
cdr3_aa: CAISQGQEIAKNIQYF

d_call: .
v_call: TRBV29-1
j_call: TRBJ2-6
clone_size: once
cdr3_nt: TGCAGCGTTGAGAGGGTGTCGTCTGGGGCCAACGTCCTGACTTTC
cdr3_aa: CSVERVSSGANVLTF

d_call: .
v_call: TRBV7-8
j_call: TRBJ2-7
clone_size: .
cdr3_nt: TGTGCCAGCAGCCCTCTCCGAGGGAACTACGAGCAGTACTTC
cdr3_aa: CASSPLRGNYEQYF

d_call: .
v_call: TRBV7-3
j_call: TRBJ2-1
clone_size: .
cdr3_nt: TGTGCCAGCAGCTTAAGGGGGGGCTCAAGCTCCTACAATGAGCAGTTCTTC
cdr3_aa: CASSLRGGSSSYNEQFF

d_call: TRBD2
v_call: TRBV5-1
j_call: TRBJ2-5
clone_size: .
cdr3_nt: TGCGCCAGCAGTGAATTAGCGGGAGGGCCGCAGACCCAGTACTTC
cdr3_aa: CASSELAGGPQTQYF